Sequencing of this TCR beta chain was carried out in a study of blood T cell repertoires in COVID-19. The table came from immunoSEQ multiplex PCR; TCRdb's copy has only in-frame clones and leaves some out. The sample lists 15,000 or so clones; under 90% were seen once. CDR3 length equals 15 residues. V gave up 5 bases and J gave up 5 bases, with 15 bases separating them. Germline values: CDR1 SGHVS, CDR2 FQNEAQ. The chain is built from TRBV7-8 and TRBJ1-4; the D gene is possibly TRBD1 (5 bases). The TCR sequence derives from an older woman with acute or convalescent COVID-19. The sequencing input was peripheral blood. DNA of the CDR3: TGTGCCAGCAGCCGGGGGAGGAGGTTCAATGAAAAACTGTTTTTT. This codes for CASSRGRRFNEKLFF.